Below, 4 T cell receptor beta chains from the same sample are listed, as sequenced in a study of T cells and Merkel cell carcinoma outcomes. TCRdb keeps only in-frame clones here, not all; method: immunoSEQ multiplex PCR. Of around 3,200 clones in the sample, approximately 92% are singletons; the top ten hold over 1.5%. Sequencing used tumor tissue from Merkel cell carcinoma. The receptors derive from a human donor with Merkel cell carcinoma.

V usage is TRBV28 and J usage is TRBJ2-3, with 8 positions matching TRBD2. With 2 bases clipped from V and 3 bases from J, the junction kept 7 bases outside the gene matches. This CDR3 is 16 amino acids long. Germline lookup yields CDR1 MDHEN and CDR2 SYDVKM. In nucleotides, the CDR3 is TGTGCCAGCAGTTTACCTGGTGCGGGGGGTACAGATACGCAGTATTTT. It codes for CASSLPGAGGTDTQYF. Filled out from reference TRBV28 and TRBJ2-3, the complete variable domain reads DVKVTQSSRYLVKRTGEKVFLECVQDMDHENMFWYRQDPGLGLRLIYFSYDVKMKEKGDIPEGYSVSREKKERFSLILESASTNQTSMYLCASSLPGAGGTDTQYFGPGTRLTVL.

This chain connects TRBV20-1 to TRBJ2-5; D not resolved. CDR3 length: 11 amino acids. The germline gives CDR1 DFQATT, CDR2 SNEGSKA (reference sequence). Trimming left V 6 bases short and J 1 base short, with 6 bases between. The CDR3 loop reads CSAEFQETQYF. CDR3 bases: TGCAGTGCCGAGTTCCAAGAGACCCAGTACTTC.

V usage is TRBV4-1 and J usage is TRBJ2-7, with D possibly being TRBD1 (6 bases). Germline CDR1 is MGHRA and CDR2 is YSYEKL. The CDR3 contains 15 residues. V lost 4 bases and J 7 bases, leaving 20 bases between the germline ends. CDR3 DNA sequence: TGCGCCAGCAGCCCCAGGGGTAAGTCGCGCTCGGAGCAGTACTTC. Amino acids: CASSPRGKSRSEQYF.

The CDR3 protein is CASSSDPGTRNSPLHF. The CDR3 region has the DNA TGCGCCAGCAGCAGCGACCCCGGGACAAGGAATTCACCCCTCCACTTT. The chain joins TRBV5-1 to TRBJ1-6, with D maybe TRBD1 (6 bases). CDR1 SGHRS and CDR2 YFSETQ come from the germline V gene. This CDR3 contains 16 residues. Between the trimmed V and J ends, which lost 4 bases and 7 bases, there was a span of 18 bases. Full variable domain (missing parts from reference TRBV5-1 and TRBJ1-6): KAGVTQTPRYLIKTRGQQVTLSCSPISGHRSVSWYQQTPGQGLQFLFEYFSETQRNKGNFPGRFSGRQFSNSRSEMNVSTLELGDSALYLCASSSDPGTRNSPLHFGNGTRLTVT.